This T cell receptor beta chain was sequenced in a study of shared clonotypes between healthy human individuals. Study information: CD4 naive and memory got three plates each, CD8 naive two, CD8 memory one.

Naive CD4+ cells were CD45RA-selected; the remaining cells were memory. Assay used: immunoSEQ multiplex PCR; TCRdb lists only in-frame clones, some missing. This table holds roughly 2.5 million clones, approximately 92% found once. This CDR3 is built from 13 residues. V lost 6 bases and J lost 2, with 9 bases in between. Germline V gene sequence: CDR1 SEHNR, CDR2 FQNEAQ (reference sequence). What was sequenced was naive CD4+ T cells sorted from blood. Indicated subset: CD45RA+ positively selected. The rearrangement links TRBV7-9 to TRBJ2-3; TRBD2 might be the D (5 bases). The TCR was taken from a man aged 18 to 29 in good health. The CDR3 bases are TGTGCCAGCAGTTCCGGGGTCACAGATACGCAGTATTTT. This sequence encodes CASSSGVTDTQYF.